The rows below give T cell receptor beta chains drawn from one sample of a study of blood T cell repertoires in COVID-19. Profiled with immunoSEQ multiplex PCR; TCRdb holds only in-frame clones, not every one. The repertoire includes hundreds of thousands of clones, 89% of them detected once, and approximately 9.8% sits in the top ten. The material sequenced was PBMCs or T cells enriched from blood (not recorded which). These receptors were taken from a woman between 40 and 55 years old who had recovered from COVID-19. CDR3s include the opening cysteine and the closing phenylalanine or tryptophan. A D gene is named only where the DNA matches it firmly. Only some rows state a clone size, as once, few, many or a class for expanded clones.

D,J,V,size,DNA,CDR3
-,TRBJ1-4,TRBV30,-,TGTGCCTGGAGCCCGGGAGGCGAAGGACTGTTTTTT,CAWSPGGEGLFF
-,TRBJ1-1,TRBV20-1,-,TGCAGTGCTGGGACAACTGAAGCTTTCTTT,CSAGTTEAFF
TRBD2,TRBJ2-7,TRBV28,-,TGTGCCAGCAGTTTACGGGGGGTGAGCTCCTACGAGCAGTACTTC,CASSLRGVSSYEQYF
TRBD1,TRBJ1-4,TRBV7-9,-,TGTGCCAGCAGCCCACCGGGACAGATATATGAAAAACTGTTTTTT,CASSPPGQIYEKLFF
-,TRBJ1-1,TRBV21-1,-,TGTGCCAGCAGCAAAAGGGAGTCCGGAGGGGAAAGATACACTGAAGCTTTCTTT,CASSKRESGGERYTEAFF
-,TRBJ2-3,TRBV7-2,once,TGTGCCAGCAGCATCCCAGGGGGGTTCGGAACAGATACGCAGTATTTT,CASSIPGGFGTDTQYF
TRBD2,TRBJ2-1,TRBV27,-,TGTGCCAGCAGTTTAGCGACTAGCGGGACGACCGGACAATTCTTC,CASSLATSGTTGQFF
-,TRBJ2-3,TRBV19,-,TGTGCCAGTAGTATGAGCAGCACAGATACGCAGTATTTT,CASSMSSTDTQYF
-,TRBJ2-6,TRBV7-6,-,TGTGCCAGCAGCTTAGGAGGCGGTAGCTCTGGGGCCAACGTCCTGACTTTC,CASSLGGGSSGANVLTF
-,TRBJ2-3,TRBV6-4,-,TGTGCCAGCATTAATAGTGATACGCAGTATTTT,CASINSDTQYF
TRBD1,TRBJ1-5,TRBV19,-,TGTGCCAGTAGTGGGACAGGGTGGTATGGCAATCAGCCCCAGCATTTT,CASSGTGWYGNQPQHF
TRBD2,TRBJ2-3,TRBV19,-,TGTGCCAGTAACGATCCAGTAGCGGGAGTGATAGATACGCAGTATTTT,CASNDPVAGVIDTQYF
TRBD2,TRBJ2-3,TRBV4-3,-,TGCGCCAGCAGCCAAGAGCCGGGGGGGGGCACAGATACGCAGTATTTT,CASSQEPGGGTDTQYF
TRBD2,TRBJ2-1,TRBV7-6,-,TGTGCCAGCAGTCTAAGGGTTAGCGGGAGTTACAATGAGCAGTTCTTC,CASSLRVSGSYNEQFF
-,TRBJ1-5,TRBV5-6,-,TGTGCCAGCAGCTTGGGACAGACCCAGCCCCAGCATTTT,CASSLGQTQPQHF
TRBD1,TRBJ2-7,TRBV29-1,once,TGCAGCGTCAGGACAGGTGGGGGAGACGAGCAGTACTTC,CSVRTGGGDEQYF
-,TRBJ2-2,TRBV4-1,-,TGCGCCAGCAGCCAAGATGAGTATCCGGGGGAGCTGTTTTTT,CASSQDEYPGELFF
-,TRBJ2-7,TRBV6-2/TRBV6-3,-,TGTGCCAGCAGTTACTCCGACAGCAGCTCCTACGAGCAGTACTTC,CASSYSDSSSYEQYF
-,TRBJ2-7,TRBV12-1,-,TGTGCCAGCAGCCCCGGACTAGCGGGGGAATACGAGCAGTACTTC,CASSPGLAGEYEQYF
-,TRBJ2-3,TRBV24-1,-,TGTGCCACCAGTGATTCGAGAACTAGCACAGATACGCAGTATTTT,CATSDSRTSTDTQYF
TRBD1,TRBJ2-2,TRBV7-2,few,TGTGCCAGCAGCTCTATCAGGGGGCACGGGGAGCTGTTTTTT,CASSSIRGHGELFF
-,TRBJ2-2,TRBV5-1,once,TGCGCCAGCAGCTTCCCCCCCCAGGAGGTCAGCGCCGGGGAGCTGTTTTTT,CASSFPPQEVSAGELFF
TRBD1,TRBJ1-1,TRBV5-6,-,TGTGCCAGCAGCTTCCGACAGGGGAGGACTGAAGCTTTCTTT,CASSFRQGRTEAFF
TRBD2,TRBJ2-7,TRBV4-2,-,TGTGCCAGCAGCTCTCACACGGGGGGGTACGAGCAGTACTTC,CASSSHTGGYEQYF
-,TRBJ2-7,TRBV6-5,-,TGTGCCAGCAGTTACGAGTACGAGCAGTACTTC,CASSYEYEQYF
-,TRBJ2-7,TRBV13,-,TGTGCCAGCAGCTCGAGGGGGGGTGAGGTCGGGTACGAGCAGTACTTC,CASSSRGGEVGYEQYF
-,TRBJ2-2,TRBV19,-,TGTGCCAGTAGATCGCAGCGCAGCACGGCCACCGGGGAGCTGTTTTTT,CASRSQRSTATGELFF
-,TRBJ1-2,TRBV7-9,-,TGTGCCAGCAGCTACCAGGGAGGGGGTGGCTACACCTTC,CASSYQGGGGYTF
TRBD2,TRBJ2-7,TRBV19,few,TGTGCCAGTAGTAGGCGGCTAGCGGGGGACTCCTACGAGCAGTACTTC,CASSRRLAGDSYEQYF
-,TRBJ2-2,TRBV15,-,TGTGCCACCAGCGTAGTGGTTGCCGGGGAGCTGTTTTTT,CATSVVVAGELFF
-,TRBJ1-2,TRBV6-5,-,TGTGCCAGCCACAGGGCGGGTTATGGCTACACCTTC,CASHRAGYGYTF
TRBD2,TRBJ2-7,TRBV7-9,-,TGTGCCAGCAGCCCATCCCAACGCGGGAGCTCCTACGAGCAGTACTTC,CASSPSQRGSSYEQYF
TRBD1,TRBJ1-4,TRBV5-1,-,TGCGCCAGCAGCGCGGGACAGATGAATGAAAAACTGTTTTTT,CASSAGQMNEKLFF
TRBD2,TRBJ2-3,TRBV11-1,-,TGTGCCAGCAGCTTAGTGGGGGGGAGCACAGATACGCAGTATTTT,CASSLVGGSTDTQYF
-,TRBJ1-5,TRBV24-1,-,TGTGCCACCAGTGATGTGGGACAAAGTAGGTTTCAGCCCCAGCATTTT,CATSDVGQSRFQPQHF
TRBD2,TRBJ2-1,TRBV7-3,once,TGTGCCAGCAGTACGACTAGCGGGATAGCCAATGAGCAGTTCTTC,CASSTTSGIANEQFF
TRBD1,TRBJ1-2,TRBV18,-,TGTGCCAGCTCACCAGAGGACAGGGGGCCTGGCTACACCTTC,CASSPEDRGPGYTF
-,TRBJ1-1,TRBV19,once,TGTGCCAGTACCCGGGGAGTTTTGTACACTGAAGCTTTCTTT,CASTRGVLYTEAFF